The present T cell receptor beta chain was sequenced within a study of cytotoxic CD8 clonotypes in ibrutinib-treated CLL. The repertoire was sequenced with immunoSEQ multiplex PCR; TCRdb's copy has only in-frame clones and lacks some. The table shows tens of thousands of clones, with less than 60% occurring only once. Germline V gives CDR1 SNHLY, CDR2 FYNNEI. The CDR3 is 14 residues long. Sequences were derived from PBMCs, sampled after 12 months of ibrutinib treatment. The rearrangement uses TRBV2 and TRBJ2-5; 13 bases match TRBD2. The receptor was derived from a human donor with chronic lymphocytic leukemia. CDR3 loop: CAPSGLAGKETQYF. CDR3 bases: TGTGCACCCTCGGGACTAGCGGGGAAAGAGACCCAGTACTTC.